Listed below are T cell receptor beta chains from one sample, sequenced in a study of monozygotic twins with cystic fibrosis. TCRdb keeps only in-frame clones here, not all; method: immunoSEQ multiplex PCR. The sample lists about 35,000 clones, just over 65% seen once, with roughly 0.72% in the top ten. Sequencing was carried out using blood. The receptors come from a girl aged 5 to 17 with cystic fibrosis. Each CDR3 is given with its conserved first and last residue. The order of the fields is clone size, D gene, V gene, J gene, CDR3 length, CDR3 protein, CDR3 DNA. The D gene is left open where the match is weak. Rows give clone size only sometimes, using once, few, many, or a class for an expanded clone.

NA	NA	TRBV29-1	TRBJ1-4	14	CSVEERSTNEKLFF	TGCAGCGTTGAAGAGCGATCAACTAATGAAAAACTGTTTTTT
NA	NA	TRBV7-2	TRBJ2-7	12	CASSFGPYEQYF	TGTGCCAGCAGCTTCGGTCCCTACGAGCAGTACTTC
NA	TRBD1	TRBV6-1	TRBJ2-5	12	CAWGQGEKTQYF	TGCGCTTGGGGACAGGGGGAAAAGACCCAGTACTTC
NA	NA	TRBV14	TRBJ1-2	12	CASSLGTYGYTF	TGTGCCAGCAGCCTAGGGACTTATGGCTACACCTTC
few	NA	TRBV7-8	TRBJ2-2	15	CASSLEWYNTGELFF	TGTGCCAGCAGCTTAGAATGGTATAACACCGGGGAGCTGTTTTTT
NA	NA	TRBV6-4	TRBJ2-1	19	CASSDSKAPRGGATVEQFF	TGTGCCAGCAGTGACTCGAAAGCCCCCCGAGGGGGAGCAACGGTTGAGCAGTTCTTC
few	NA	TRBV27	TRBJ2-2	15	CASSNHRGGTGELFF	TGTGCCAGCAGCAATCATCGTGGGGGGACCGGGGAGCTGTTTTTT
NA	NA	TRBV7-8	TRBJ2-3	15	CASSLIGGSTDTQYF	TGTGCCAGCAGCTTAATCGGCGGTAGCACAGATACGCAGTATTTT
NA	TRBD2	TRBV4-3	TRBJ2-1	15	CASSMGTIAGVEQFF	TGCGCCAGCAGCATGGGAACTATAGCGGGAGTTGAGCAGTTCTTC
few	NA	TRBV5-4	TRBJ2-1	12	CASSLFSNEQFF	TGTGCCAGCAGCTTGTTCTCCAATGAGCAGTTCTTC
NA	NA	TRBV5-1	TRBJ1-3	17	CASSLDVWTRRGNTIYF	TGCGCCAGCAGCTTGGATGTCTGGACTCGCAGAGGAAACACCATATATTTT
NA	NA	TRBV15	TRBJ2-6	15	CATTFPGSGANVLTF	TGTGCCACCACCTTCCCGGGTTCTGGGGCCAACGTCCTGACTTTC
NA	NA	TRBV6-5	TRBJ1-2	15	CASSKSPRLGYGYTF	TGTGCCAGCAGTAAAAGCCCCCGTTTAGGGTATGGCTACACCTTC
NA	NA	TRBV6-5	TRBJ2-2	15	CASSRDRSNTGELFF	TGTGCCAGCAGCCGCGACAGGAGCAACACCGGGGAGCTGTTTTTT
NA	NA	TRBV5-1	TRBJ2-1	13	CASGLTGYNEQFF	TGCGCCAGCGGCCTGACAGGTTACAATGAGCAGTTCTTC
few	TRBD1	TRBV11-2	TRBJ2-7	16	CASSLVDGTGGYEQYF	TGTGCCAGCAGCTTAGTTGATGGGACAGGGGGTTACGAGCAGTACTTC
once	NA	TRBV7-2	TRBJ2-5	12	CASSMIGETQYF	TGTGCCAGCAGCATGATTGGGGAGACCCAGTACTTC
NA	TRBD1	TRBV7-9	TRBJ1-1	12	CASSNRGLEAFF	TGTGCCAGCAGCAACAGGGGCCTTGAAGCTTTCTTT
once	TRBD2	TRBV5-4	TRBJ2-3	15	CASSLGLASQDTQYF	TGTGCCAGCAGCTTGGGACTAGCGAGTCAAGATACGCAGTATTTT
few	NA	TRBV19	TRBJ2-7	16	CASSNSGTSVSYEQYF	TGTGCCAGTAGTAACTCCGGGACTTCCGTCTCCTACGAGCAGTACTTC
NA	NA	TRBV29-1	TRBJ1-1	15	CSVKHRVVANTEAFF	TGCAGCGTTAAACACAGGGTCGTGGCGAACACTGAAGCTTTCTTT
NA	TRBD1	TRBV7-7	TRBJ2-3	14	CASSLDRGSDTQYF	TGTGCCAGCAGCTTAGACAGGGGGTCAGATACGCAGTATTTT
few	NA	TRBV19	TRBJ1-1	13	CASSISGFAEAFF	TGTGCCAGTAGTATCTCAGGGTTTGCTGAAGCTTTCTTT
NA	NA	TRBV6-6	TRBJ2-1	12	CASSYPDNEQFF	TGTGCCAGCAGTTATCCAGACAATGAGCAGTTCTTC
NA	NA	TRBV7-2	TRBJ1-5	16	CASSLEWGRGNQPQHF	TGTGCCAGCAGCTTAGAGTGGGGGAGAGGCAATCAGCCCCAGCATTTT
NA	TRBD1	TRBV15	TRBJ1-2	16	CATSGRIGTGWYGYTF	TGTGCCACCAGCGGACGAATCGGGACAGGGTGGTATGGCTACACCTTC
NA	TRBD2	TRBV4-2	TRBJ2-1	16	CASSPLAGGRGAEQFF	TGTGCCAGCAGCCCGCTAGCGGGAGGGCGGGGGGCTGAGCAGTTCTTC
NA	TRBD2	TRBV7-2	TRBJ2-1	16	CASSFASGSGYNEQFF	TGTGCCAGCAGCTTCGCTAGCGGGAGCGGGTACAATGAGCAGTTCTTC
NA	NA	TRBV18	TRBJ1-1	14	CASSPPGGNTEAFF	TGTGCCAGCTCACCCCCCGGCGGGAACACTGAAGCTTTCTTT
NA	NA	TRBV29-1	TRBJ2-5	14	CSVAFLLASETQYF	TGCAGCGTTGCCTTTCTACTAGCCTCAGAGACCCAGTACTTC
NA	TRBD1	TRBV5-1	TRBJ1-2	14	CASSHGQGKWGYTF	TGCGCCAGCAGCCACGGACAGGGCAAATGGGGCTACACCTTC
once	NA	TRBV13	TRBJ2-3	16	CASSPQAPAGLDTQYF	TGTGCCAGCAGCCCTCAGGCCCCGGCCGGGTTAGATACGCAGTATTTT
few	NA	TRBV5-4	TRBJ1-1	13	CASSWYKRSEAFF	TGTGCCAGCAGTTGGTATAAAAGGTCTGAAGCTTTCTTT